This TCR beta chain was identified in a study of T cell responses to AZD1222 COVID-19 vaccine. Notes on the study in general: Spike-specific TCR breadth and depth rose after two AZD1222 doses. Females outnumbered males among donors, who were mostly white British; clonal diversity was possibly underestimated. There were vaccine-associated CD4 TCRs across spike, dominant at 160-218 and 743-854.

Sequencing used immunoSEQ multiplex PCR; TCRdb keeps in-frame clones, though not all of them. The data contain 89,000 or so clones, approximately 88% of them seen just once; the ten biggest clones take up 15% to 20%. This CDR3 is 14 amino acids long. CDR1 and CDR2 (germline): SGHRS, YFSETQ. V lost 2 bases and J lost 3, with 11 bases in between. A note on this clone: Its antigen is unidentified.

The sequence was collected from an adult in good health. The sample was peripheral blood, taken on day 0 of AZD1222 vaccination. The chain combines TRBV5-1 with TRBJ1-1, with D unclear. CDR3 residues: CASSFLGEYTEAFF. DNA of the CDR3: TGCGCCAGCAGCTTTCTGGGAGAGTACACTGAAGCTTTCTTT.